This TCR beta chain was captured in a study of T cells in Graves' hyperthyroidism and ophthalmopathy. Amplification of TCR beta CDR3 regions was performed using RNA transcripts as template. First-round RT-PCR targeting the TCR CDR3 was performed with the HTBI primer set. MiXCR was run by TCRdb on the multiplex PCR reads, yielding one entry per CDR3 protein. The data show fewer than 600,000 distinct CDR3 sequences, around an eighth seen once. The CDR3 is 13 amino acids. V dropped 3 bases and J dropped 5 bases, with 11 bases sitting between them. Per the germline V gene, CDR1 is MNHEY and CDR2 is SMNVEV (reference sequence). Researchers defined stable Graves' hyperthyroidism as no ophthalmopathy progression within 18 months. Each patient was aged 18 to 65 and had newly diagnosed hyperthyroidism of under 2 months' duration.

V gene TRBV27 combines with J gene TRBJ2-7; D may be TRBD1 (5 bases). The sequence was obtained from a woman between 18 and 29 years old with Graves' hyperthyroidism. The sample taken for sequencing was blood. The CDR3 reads CASSFRQGHEQYF. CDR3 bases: TGTGCCAGCAGTTTTAGGCAGGGCCACGAGCAGTACTTC.